This is a list of T cell receptor beta chains from one sample in a study of OX40 agonist ivuxolimab in advanced cancers. The protocol was immunoSEQ multiplex PCR, while the TCRdb copy is restricted to in-frame clones and leaves out a portion. The sample yields just over 14,000 clones, approximately 80% seen once. Specimen: CD4+ or CD8+ T cells sorted from blood, collected in a trial of the OX40 agonist ivuxolimab. The receptors originated from an adult with an advanced solid tumor such as melanoma, head and neck, liver or kidney cancer. Both conserved end residues are part of each CDR3. The D gene is left open where the match is weak. Clone size is given for some rows only: seen once, a few or many times, or a class if the clone is expanded.

TRBJ1-1 NA TRBD1 TRBV13 CASSTTGAPEAFF TGTGCCAGCAGTACTACAGGGGCCCCTGAAGCTTTCTTT
TRBJ2-7 NA TRBD2 TRBV27 CASRVEAGDYEQYF TGTGCCAGCAGGGTTGAAGCGGGAGATTACGAGCAGTACTTC
TRBJ2-2 NA TRBD2 TRBV7-6 CASSLGGLAGDTGELFF TGTGCCAGCAGCTTAGGAGGACTAGCGGGAGACACCGGGGAGCTGTTTTTT
TRBJ2-1 NA NA TRBV27 CASSLGTSSYNEQFF TGTGCCAGCAGTTTAGGGACCAGCTCCTACAATGAGCAGTTCTTC
TRBJ2-7 NA NA TRBV5-6 CASTLRPRIGYEQYF TGTGCCAGCACCTTACGTCCGCGGATAGGGTACGAGCAGTACTTC
TRBJ2-7 NA NA TRBV7-8 CASSPPDSLYEQYF TGTGCCAGCAGCCCCCCGGACAGCCTCTACGAGCAGTACTTC
TRBJ1-1 few TRBD1 TRBV28 CASSLGLVGQGVGTEAFF TGTGCCAGCAGTTTAGGTCTAGTCGGACAGGGGGTGGGCACTGAAGCTTTCTTT
TRBJ2-7 once NA TRBV18 CASSPDSYEQYF TGTGCCAGCTCACCGGACTCCTACGAGCAGTACTTC
TRBJ2-1 NA NA TRBV14 CASSCGSGGDRALTDEQFF TGTGCCAGCAGCTGTGGTAGCGGCGGAGATCGGGCCCTAACCGATGAGCAGTTCTTC
TRBJ1-2 once NA TRBV13 CASSPPGQHNYGYTF TGTGCCAGCAGCCCGCCCGGACAGCATAACTATGGCTACACCTTC
TRBJ1-1 NA NA TRBV6-5 CASSPLDGEAFF TGTGCCAGCAGCCCCCTCGACGGTGAAGCTTTCTTT
TRBJ2-5 NA TRBD2 TRBV7-9 CASSLGRLAGKETQYF TGTGCCAGCAGCTTAGGTCGACTAGCGGGAAAAGAGACCCAGTACTTC
TRBJ2-7 NA NA TRBV5-1 CASSFNRDLGTYEQYF TGCGCCAGCAGCTTCAACCGGGATTTGGGGACCTACGAGCAGTACTTC
TRBJ2-3 NA NA TRBV5-1 CASSLEYSSDTQYF TGCGCCAGCAGCTTGGAATACTCCTCAGATACGCAGTATTTT
TRBJ2-7 NA NA TRBV27 CASTFAYEQYF TGTGCCAGCACCTTCGCCTACGAGCAGTACTTC
TRBJ1-2 NA NA TRBV27 CASSQPSGRGYTF TGTGCCAGCAGTCAACCGTCAGGGCGTGGCTACACCTTC
TRBJ2-2 NA NA TRBV18 CASSPNSGELFF TGTGCCAGCTCACCAAATAGCGGGGAGCTGTTTTTT
TRBJ1-2 NA TRBD1 TRBV15 CATSGMGQAGAGYTF TGTGCCACCAGCGGAATGGGACAGGCGGGGGCTGGCTACACCTTC
TRBJ2-1 NA TRBD1 TRBV25-1 CASGDRGSYNEQFF TGTGCCAGCGGGGACAGGGGGTCCTACAATGAGCAGTTCTTC
TRBJ2-3 NA TRBD2 TRBV14 CASSPRAGLAILQTDTQYF TGTGCCAGCAGCCCGAGGGCCGGACTAGCGATCCTTCAGACAGATACGCAGTATTTT
TRBJ2-1 few NA TRBV5-1 CASSLGTSNEQFF TGCGCCAGCAGTCTAGGGACCTCCAATGAGCAGTTCTTC
TRBJ2-1 NA TRBD2 TRBV7-4 CASSLDRTSARNEQFF TGTGCCAGCAGCTTAGACCGGACTAGCGCCAGAAATGAGCAGTTCTTC
TRBJ1-5 NA NA TRBV27 CASSLAGSNQPQHF TGTGCCAGCAGTTTAGCCGGGAGCAATCAGCCCCAGCATTTT
TRBJ2-2 NA NA TRBV27 CASSQGPRRLYTGELFF TGTGCCAGCAGTCAAGGGCCCAGGAGGCTGTACACCGGGGAGCTGTTTTTT
TRBJ2-7 NA NA TRBV5-5 CASRARSHEQYF TGTGCCAGCAGGGCTCGGTCCCACGAGCAGTACTTC
TRBJ2-1 few TRBD2 TRBV27 CASSLAGGSYNEQFF TGTGCCAGCAGTTTAGCGGGAGGGTCCTACAATGAGCAGTTCTTC
TRBJ2-3 NA TRBD1 TRBV28 CASSSRGDTQYF TGTGCCAGCAGCTCCAGGGGGGATACGCAGTATTTT
TRBJ1-1 NA TRBD1 TRBV5-6 CASSFGTGGRDEAFF TGTGCCAGCAGCTTCGGAACAGGGGGCAGGGATGAAGCTTTCTTT
TRBJ2-7 NA NA TRBV4-1 CASSPHSRYYEQYF TGCGCCAGCAGCCCCCATTCCCGTTACTACGAGCAGTACTTC
TRBJ2-5 NA NA TRBV11-2 CASSLVRRTDTRETQYF TGTGCCAGCAGCTTAGTCCGGAGGACGGATACCAGGGAGACCCAGTACTTC
TRBJ1-5 NA TRBD1 TRBV7-3 CASSLGQGRYLLLRNQPQHF TGTGCCAGCAGCCTCGGACAGGGGCGATATTTACTACTTCGCAATCAGCCCCAGCATTTT
TRBJ2-7 NA NA TRBV6-5 CASSYSLSGAYEQYF TGTGCCAGCAGTTACTCGCTATCCGGGGCCTACGAGCAGTACTTC
TRBJ2-7 NA NA TRBV5-4 CASSPDSSYEQYF TGTGCCAGCAGCCCAGACAGTTCCTACGAGCAGTACTTC
TRBJ2-7 NA TRBD2 TRBV7-3 CASSIYVGGPYEQYF TGTGCCAGCAGCATCTACGTGGGAGGGCCGTACGAGCAGTACTTC
TRBJ1-2 NA TRBD1 TRBV19 CATSRTGDYGYTF TGTGCCACCTCCAGGACAGGGGACTATGGCTACACCTTC
TRBJ1-2 many NA TRBV6-5 CATEDGNYGYTF TGTGCCACGGAGGACGGAAACTATGGCTACACCTTC
TRBJ2-1 once NA TRBV9 CASSGLAYEQFF TGTGCCAGCAGCGGGCTAGCGTATGAGCAGTTCTTC
TRBJ2-7 NA NA TRBV29-1 CSVEEESGARYEQYF TGCAGCGTTGAAGAGGAGTCAGGGGCGCGTTACGAGCAGTACTTC
TRBJ1-3 NA NA TRBV19 CASKWIGTGNTIYF TGTGCCAGTAAGTGGATCGGGACTGGAAACACCATATATTTT
TRBJ1-6 NA NA TRBV30 CAWSVIGHLQSSYNSPLHF TGTGCCTGGAGTGTAATAGGGCACCTTCAGAGCTCCTATAATTCACCCCTCCACTTT
TRBJ1-5 NA NA TRBV9 CASSVGIGQPQHF TGTGCCAGCAGCGTAGGGATCGGCCAGCCCCAGCATTTT
TRBJ1-1 NA NA TRBV5-1 CASSGGWRRTEAFF TGCGCCAGCAGCGGGGGATGGAGAAGAACTGAAGCTTTCTTT
TRBJ2-2 NA NA TRBV7-9 CASSSGLSLTGELFF TGTGCCAGCAGCTCGGGACTTTCACTCACCGGGGAGCTGTTTTTT
TRBJ2-7 NA NA TRBV28 CATRLPPRYEQYF TGTGCCACACGATTACCCCCCCGTTACGAGCAGTACTTC
TRBJ2-5 NA TRBD2 TRBV7-9 CASSMGLADETQYF TGTGCCAGCAGCATGGGACTAGCGGATGAGACCCAGTACTTC
TRBJ2-7 NA NA TRBV4-1 CASSQELGYEQHF TGCGCCAGCAGCCAAGAATTAGGCTACGAGCAGCACTTC
TRBJ2-7 NA NA TRBV7-9 CASSFSHEQYF TGTGCCAGCAGCTTCTCACACGAGCAGTACTTC
TRBJ2-1 once TRBD1 TRBV7-2 CASSLTGTANEQFF TGTGCCAGCAGCCTGACCGGGACAGCCAATGAGCAGTTCTTC